This note documents a single T cell receptor (beta chain) sequence. The data belong to a study of blood T cell repertoires in COVID-19. Assay used: immunoSEQ multiplex PCR; TCRdb lists only in-frame clones, some missing. The sample carries 250,000 to 350,000 clones, around 84% recorded once. The V and J ends lost 7 bases and 2 bases, in that order; junction bases with no gene match: 4. Germline V gene lookup returns CDR1 SQVTM and CDR2 ANQGSEA. This CDR3 is built from 12 residues. The clonotype was recovered from a woman aged 45-65 years who had recovered from COVID-19. Sequencing was carried out using PBMCs or T cells enriched from blood (not recorded which). The J gene is TRBJ1-2, the V gene TRBV29-1, with 7 positions matching TRBD1. The CDR3 nucleotides read TGCAGCGCGTCAGGGGGGAACTATGGCTACACCTTC. Translated, it gives CSASGGNYGYTF. Combining the CDR3 with reference TRBV29-1 and TRBJ1-2 gives the whole variable domain SAVISQKPSRDICQRGTSLTIQCQVDSQVTMMFWYRQQPGQSLTLIATANQGSEATYESGFVIDKFPISRPNLTFSTLTVSNMSPEDSSIYLCSASGGNYGYTFGSGTRLTVV.